This TCR beta chain was captured in a study of T cell responses to AZD1222 COVID-19 vaccine. Study conclusions and caveats: Among vaccine-associated CD4 TCRs, coverage spanned spike, with dominance at 160-218 and 743-854.

With regard to this clone: Its antigen is currently unknown.

The CDR3 totals 16 residues. Trimming took 3 bases from V and 1 from J, leaving 10 bases between them. From germline, CDR1 is SEHNR and CDR2 FQNEAQ (reference sequence). The table came from immunoSEQ multiplex PCR; TCRdb's copy has only in-frame clones and leaves some out. The sample has over 150,000 clones; around 88% are singletons. The chain is built from TRBV7-9 and TRBJ1-6; no definite D call. This clonotype was obtained from an adult in good health. Sequencing used peripheral blood, obtained on day 0 of AZD1222 vaccination. In nucleotides, the CDR3 is TGTGCCAGCAGCTTGGTCTGGGCTTCCTATAATTCACCCCTCCACTTT. Protein sequence: CASSLVWASYNSPLHF.